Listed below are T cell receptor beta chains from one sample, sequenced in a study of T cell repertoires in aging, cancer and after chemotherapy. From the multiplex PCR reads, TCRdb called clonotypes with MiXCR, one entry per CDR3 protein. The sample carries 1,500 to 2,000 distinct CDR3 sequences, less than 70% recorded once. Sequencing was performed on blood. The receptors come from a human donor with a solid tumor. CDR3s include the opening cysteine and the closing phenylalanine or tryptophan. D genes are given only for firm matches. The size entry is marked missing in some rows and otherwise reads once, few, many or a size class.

CDR3 protein: CSVVSNEQFF; CDR3 DNA: TGCAGCGTTGTAAGTAATGAGCAGTTCTTC; clone size: hyperexpanded; V gene: TRBV29-1; D gene: -; J gene: TRBJ2-1
CDR3 protein: CASNYGEGGVAFF; CDR3 DNA: TGTGCCAGCAACTACGGGGAGGGGGGGGTTGCTTTCTTT; clone size: -; V gene: TRBV6-5; D gene: -; J gene: TRBJ1-1
CDR3 protein: CASSHGGVGQFF; CDR3 DNA: TGTGCCAGCAGCCACGGGGGGGTAGGGCAGTTCTTC; clone size: -; V gene: TRBV12-3/TRBV12-4; D gene: TRBD2; J gene: TRBJ2-1
CDR3 protein: CSVTRGASEAFF; CDR3 DNA: TGCAGCGTTACCAGGGGCGCCTCTGAAGCTTTCTTT; clone size: -; V gene: TRBV29-1; D gene: -; J gene: TRBJ1-1
CDR3 protein: CASSLVSEGNSPLHF; CDR3 DNA: TGTGCCAGCAGCTTAGTCTCAGAGGGTAATTCACCCCTCCACTTT; clone size: -; V gene: TRBV7-9; D gene: -; J gene: TRBJ1-6
CDR3 protein: CASRLTGGYGYTF; CDR3 DNA: TGTGCCAGCAGACTGACAGGGGGATATGGCTACACCTTC; clone size: -; V gene: TRBV6-5; D gene: TRBD1; J gene: TRBJ1-2
CDR3 protein: CASSLAGRAALDTQYF; CDR3 DNA: TGTGCCAGCAGCTTAGCAGGGCGGGCCGCTCTCGATACGCAGTATTTT; clone size: -; V gene: TRBV7-9; D gene: -; J gene: TRBJ2-3
CDR3 protein: CSAHNPTAFYEQYF; CDR3 DNA: TGCAGTGCCCATAACCCCACAGCTTTCTACGAGCAGTACTTC; clone size: few; V gene: TRBV20-1; D gene: -; J gene: TRBJ2-7
CDR3 protein: CISVPAPFRAMGYTF; CDR3 DNA: -; clone size: -; V gene: TRBV7-5; D gene: -; J gene: TRBJ1-2
CDR3 protein: CASSFGTGGLNTEAFF; CDR3 DNA: TGCGCCAGCAGCTTCGGGACAGGGGGGTTGAACACTGAAGCTTTCTTT; clone size: -; V gene: TRBV5-1; D gene: TRBD1; J gene: TRBJ1-1
CDR3 protein: CASSYLASGSSYEQYF; CDR3 DNA: TGTGCCAGCAGTTACTTGGCTAGCGGGAGCTCCTACGAGCAGTACTTC; clone size: -; V gene: TRBV6-5; D gene: TRBD2; J gene: TRBJ2-7
CDR3 protein: CASSYSRTGIGYTF; CDR3 DNA: TGTGCCAGCAGTTACTCGAGGACAGGGATTGGCTACACCTTC; clone size: -; V gene: TRBV6-5; D gene: TRBD1; J gene: TRBJ1-2
CDR3 protein: CASSLTSEGPYEQYF; CDR3 DNA: TGTGCCAGCAGTTTAACCTCCGAGGGCCCCTACGAGCAGTACTTC; clone size: -; V gene: TRBV27; D gene: -; J gene: TRBJ2-7
CDR3 protein: CASSLGTPNYGYTF; CDR3 DNA: TGTGCCAGCAGCTTAGGGACACCTAACTATGGCTACACCTTC; clone size: few; V gene: TRBV7-2; D gene: -; J gene: TRBJ1-2
CDR3 protein: CAISVGNEQYF; CDR3 DNA: TGTGCCATCAGTGTCGGTAACGAGCAGTACTTC; clone size: large; V gene: TRBV10-3; D gene: -; J gene: TRBJ2-7
CDR3 protein: CASSLTGSNTGELFF; CDR3 DNA: TGTGCCAGCAGCCTGACAGGGTCGAACACCGGGGAGCTGTTTTTT; clone size: -; V gene: TRBV7-2; D gene: TRBD1; J gene: TRBJ2-2